This T cell receptor (beta chain) was recovered during a study of blood T cell repertoires in COVID-19. V was trimmed by 2 bases and J by 8 bases, leaving 7 bases between them. The CDR3 contains 13 residues. CDR1 MNHEY and CDR2 SVGAGI come from the germline V gene. Sequencing was performed with immunoSEQ multiplex PCR; in TCRdb, only in-frame clones are kept and a portion is missing. The sample has about 330,000 clones; 87% are singletons. Cohort placement rested on clinical history that participants reported themselves. The chain links TRBV6-5 to TRBJ1-6; weak D call: TRBD1 (6 bases). This clonotype was sampled from a woman aged 30 to 39 who had recovered from COVID-19. Source material: PBMCs or T cells enriched from blood (not recorded which). CDR3 protein: CASSYRQDSPLHF. The CDR3 bases are TGTGCCAGCAGTTACCGACAGGATTCACCCCTCCACTTT.